This is a list of T cell receptor beta chains from one sample in a study of STAT3 mutations in large granular lymphocyte leukemia. Clones were sequenced by immunoSEQ multiplex PCR, and TCRdb holds only the in-frame ones, with some missing. Here the sample spans under 6,000 clones, less than 65% being singletons. Sequencing input: peripheral blood mononuclear cells. These receptors all come from a man in his 60s with T-cell large granular lymphocyte leukemia. Some clones in this sample may be carry-over from other donors' samples. CDR3s include the opening cysteine and the closing phenylalanine or tryptophan. D genes are given only for firm matches. A row's size may be missing; if present it is once, few, many or a size class.

cdr3_aa	cdr3_nt	d_call	j_call	v_call	clone_size
CASSQTGQWDTQYF	TGCGCCAGCAGCCAAACAGGGCAATGGGATACGCAGTATTTT	-	TRBJ2-3	TRBV5-1	once
CASSLTGNTDTQYF	TGTGCCAGCAGCTTAACAGGAAACACAGATACGCAGTATTTT	-	TRBJ2-3	TRBV7-9	-
CSVLSQPQHF	TGCAGCGTTCTTTCTCAGCCCCAGCATTTT	-	TRBJ1-5	TRBV29-1	few
CASTPGQGPRETQYF	TGTGCCAGCACCCCGGGACAGGGGCCGAGAGAGACCCAGTACTTC	TRBD1	TRBJ2-5	TRBV2	few
CASSLGLSNQETQYF	TGTGCCAGCAGCTTGGGGTTGTCGAACCAAGAGACCCAGTACTTC	-	TRBJ2-5	TRBV5-4	-
CASSEDGTDNQPQHF	TGCGCCAGCAGTGAGGACGGGACAGACAATCAGCCCCAGCATTTT	TRBD1	TRBJ1-5	TRBV10-2	few
CASKDSGRDEQFF	TGCGCCAGCAAGGATAGCGGGAGAGATGAGCAGTTCTTC	TRBD2	TRBJ2-1	TRBV5-1	-
CASSRSGGASYEQYF	TGTGCCAGCAGCCGTAGCGGGGGGGCTTCCTACGAGCAGTACTTC	TRBD2	TRBJ2-7	TRBV5-4	few
CASSSNPANGYTF	TGTGCCAGCAGCTCTAACCCCGCGAATGGCTACACCTTC	-	TRBJ1-2	TRBV7-9	-
CASRPDATKIETQYF	TGTGCCAGCAGACCTGACGCAACAAAGATAGAGACCCAGTACTTC	-	TRBJ2-5	TRBV6-6	-
CASSVGWGLGEQYF	TGTGCCAGCAGCGTAGGTTGGGGATTGGGCGAGCAGTACTTC	-	TRBJ2-7	TRBV9	few
CASSPSGTGGVEQYF	TGTGCCAGCTCACCTTCCGGGACAGGGGGTGTCGAGCAGTACTTC	TRBD1	TRBJ2-7	TRBV18	-
CASDPQGRGPEAFF	TGTGCCAGCGACCCCCAAGGAAGGGGCCCTGAAGCTTTCTTT	-	TRBJ1-1	TRBV9	few
CASSLEGPQETQYF	TGCGCCAGCAGCTTGGAGGGGCCCCAAGAGACCCAGTACTTC	-	TRBJ2-5	TRBV5-1	-
CASSRQGQTEAFF	TGTGCCAGCAGCCGCCAGGGTCAAACTGAAGCTTTCTTT	-	TRBJ1-1	TRBV6-5	-
CASSGAGLAGGFTDTQYF	TGTGCCAGCAGCGGAGCCGGACTAGCGGGGGGGTTCACAGATACGCAGTATTTT	TRBD2	TRBJ2-3	TRBV5-4	-
CASSLGVESGYTF	TGTGCCAGCAGCTTAGGGGTTGAGAGTGGCTACACCTTC	-	TRBJ1-2	TRBV11-2	-
CASSLTSPPYEQYF	TGTGCCAGCAGCTTAACAAGTCCCCCCTACGAGCAGTACTTC	-	TRBJ2-7	TRBV7-9	few
CATVLGTAQGETQYF	TGTGCCACCGTGCTCGGGACAGCCCAAGGGGAGACCCAGTACTTC	TRBD1	TRBJ2-5	TRBV15	-
CATGGSSYEQYF	TGTGCCACAGGGGGCAGTTCCTACGAGCAGTACTTC	TRBD1	TRBJ2-7	TRBV10-3	-
CASSRLAGGWGEQFF	TGTGCCAGCAGCAGACTAGCGGGAGGTTGGGGTGAGCAGTTCTTC	TRBD2	TRBJ2-1	TRBV14	few
CASSLVAGTGANVLTF	TGTGCCAGCAGCTTGGTCGCAGGTACCGGGGCCAACGTCCTGACTTTC	-	TRBJ2-6	TRBV5-6	-
CASSQTPTSGGIQYF	TGCGCCAGCAGCCAAACCCCGACTAGCGGGGGGATTCAGTACTTC	TRBD2	TRBJ2-4	TRBV5-1	once